One sample yielded the 23 T cell receptor beta chains listed below, sequenced in a study of cytomegalovirus exposure and HLA in healthy donors. PCR involved 60 Vbeta and 13 Jbeta primers. Sequenced by immunoSEQ multiplex PCR; TCRdb stores in-frame clones only, minus some. The table includes approximately 97,000 clones, 75% to 90% detected once. Sequencing input: PBMCs. The receptors here all came from a man aged 40-50 years in good health and CMV-seronegative.

This clone was seen only once. The chain is built from TRBV5-1 and TRBJ1-1, with D perhaps matching TRBD1 (5 bases). The CDR3 sequence is 13 residues long. CDR1 is SGHRS, CDR2 YFSETQ, per germline. Trimming took 4 bases from V and 1 from J, leaving 8 bases between them. CDR3 in DNA: TGCGCCAGCAGCGAACAGGCGAACACTGAAGCTTTCTTT. This codes for CASSEQANTEAFF.

The chain is built from TRBV30 and TRBJ1-1; possibly TRBD1 for D (5 bases). V was trimmed by 0 bases and J by 2 bases, leaving 10 bases between them. Per germline, CDR1 GTSNPN and CDR2 SVGIG (reference sequence). This CDR3 has 14 amino acids. The CDR3 DNA reads as TGTGCCTGGAGTGTTCGACAGAGAAACACTGAAGCTTTCTTT. This encodes CAWSVRQRNTEAFF.

V usage is TRBV4-3 and J usage is TRBJ2-1; 9 nucleotides line up with TRBD2. The germline V gene encodes CDR1 LGHNA and CDR2 YSLEER. V lost 3 bases, J lost 0 bases, and 6 bases stayed unmatched. This CDR3 comprises 17 residues. Written as DNA, the CDR3 is TGCGCCAGCAGCCACGCAGCGGGGGGCGGCTCCTACAATGAGCAGTTCTTC. Its protein is CASSHAAGGGSYNEQFF.

The chain recombines TRBV5-1 with TRBJ2-7, with 11 positions matching TRBD2. V was pared by 0 bases and J by 4 bases, with 3 bases of the junction left unmatched. The CDR3 totals 15 residues. CDR1 and CDR2 (germline): SGHRS, YFSETQ. In DNA, the CDR3 is TGCGCCAGCAGCTTGGTTAGCGGGGGGGAGTACGAGCAGTACTTC. It yields the protein CASSLVSGGEYEQYF.

The rearrangement joins TRBV6-5 to TRBJ2-7; TRBD2 is a possible D gene (6 bases). The V end lost 5 bases, the J end lost 9 bases, and 20 bases lay between the germline ends. The CDR3 is made up of 14 amino acids. Germline V lookup: CDR1 MNHEY, CDR2 SVGAGI. The CDR3 region is CASSTDGGAGGQYF. As DNA, the CDR3 is TGTGCCAGCAGTACAGATGGAGGGGCCGGGGGGCAGTACTTC.

This chain joins TRBV29-1 and TRBJ2-7, with 8 nucleotides matching TRBD1. V shed 4 bases, J shed 5 bases, and the junction held 10 bases outside the gene matches. The CDR3 is 14 residues long. Germline lookup yields CDR1 SQVTM and CDR2 ANQGSEA. In nucleotides, the CDR3 is TGCAGCGTTGTTGGCGGACAGGGTGGTAACGAGCAGTACTTC. Amino acids: CSVVGGQGGNEQYF.

The chain couples TRBV6-6 to TRBJ1-6; a weak D match, TRBD1 (5 bases). Between the trimmed V and J ends, which lost 6 bases and 5 bases, there was a span of 8 bases. Germline CDR1 is MNHNY and CDR2 is SVGAGI (reference sequence). This CDR3 is built from 13 residues. In nucleotides, the CDR3 is TGTGCCAGCAGCAGGGTTGATAATTCACCCCTCCACTTT. Translation gives CASSRVDNSPLHF.

The chain links TRBV9 to TRBJ2-7; D remains unclear. CDR3 length: 15 residues. Germline values: CDR1 SGDLS, CDR2 YYNGEE. V dropped 0 bases and J dropped 0 bases, with 10 bases sitting between them. Here the CDR3 DNA reads TGTGCCAGCAGCGTAGACGCAGGCAGCTCCTACGAGCAGTACTTC. Residues: CASSVDAGSSYEQYF.

This sequence joins TRBV29-1 and TRBJ2-3; 9 nucleotides align to TRBD2. The CDR3 extends over 14 amino acids. V shed 0 bases and J 3 bases; nucleotides not matched to a gene: 1. Per germline, CDR1 SQVTM and CDR2 ANQGSEA. The CDR3 sequence: CSVEDAGGTDTQYF. The CDR3 DNA reads as TGCAGCGTTGAAGATGCGGGGGGGACAGATACGCAGTATTTT.

The genes are TRBV7-9 and TRBJ1-2; 10 nucleotides match TRBD1. The CDR3 has 14 amino acids. The germline V gene has CDR1 SEHNR and CDR2 FQNEAQ (reference sequence). V lost 4 bases and J lost 4; bases outside the gene matches: 3. The CDR3 DNA sequence: TGTGCCAGCAGCTCCCGGACAGGGGGCTATGGCTACACCTTC. It codes for CASSSRTGGYGYTF.

Details on this clone: The sample has other DNA sequences that encode this CDR3 too. This rearrangement joins TRBV2 to TRBJ2-5, with a tentative D call TRBD2 (6 bases). This CDR3 comprises 14 residues. Germline CDR1 is SNHLY and CDR2 is FYNNEI. The ends were cut back, 7 bases at V and 1 base at J, with 13 bases in the middle. The CDR3 loop is CASIERRGQETQYF. CDR3 in DNA: TGTGCCAGCATCGAGCGGAGGGGCCAAGAGACCCAGTACTTC.

In its sample, this clone was seen once. This rearrangement joins TRBV11-3 to TRBJ1-4; D is undetermined. Per germline, CDR1 SGHNT and CDR2 YENEEA. The CDR3 has 13 residues. Deletions cut 5 bases from V and 6 bases from J, with 10 bases between. The CDR3, as DNA: TGTGCCAGCAGCCACCAGGCAGATGAAAAACTGTTTTTT. Residues: CASSHQADEKLFF.

CDR3 nucleotide sequence: TGTGCCAGCCTGGAGTGGAGCACAGATACGCAGTATTTT. This codes for CASLEWSTDTQYF. This rearrangement joins TRBV6-1 to TRBJ2-3, with D uncertain. This CDR3 is built from 13 residues. Germline V gene data show CDR1 as MNHNS and CDR2 as SASEGT. Trimming took off 8 bases at V and 0 bases at J, with 9 bases between the two ends.

A remark on this clone: In this CDR3 the conserved last residue, phenylalanine or tryptophan, is missing, so a read error is likely. The limits of the CDR3 on the DNA are not certain, so only TCRdb's listed CDR3 is given. The chain links TRBV6-4 to TRBJ2-4; the table's D call TRBD1 went unverified against the DNA. The germline gives CDR1 MRHNA, CDR2 SNTAGT. Counting both end residues, the CDR3 totals 13 amino acids. CDR3: CASSDPILGQRII.

V gene TRBV15 combines with J gene TRBJ1-1, with D perhaps TRBD1 (5 bases). The germline V gene encodes CDR1 LNHNV and CDR2 YYDKDF (reference sequence). The CDR3 has 16 amino acids. Trimming left V 1 base short and J 0 bases short, with 12 bases between. The CDR3 loop reads CATSRVIGGVNTEAFF. CDR3 DNA: TGTGCCACCAGCAGAGTCATAGGAGGGGTGAACACTGAAGCTTTCTTT.

V is TRBV10-1 and J is TRBJ2-7; 9 bases line up with TRBD2. The ends lost 6 bases at V and 7 bases at J; junction bases unmatched: 10. This CDR3 has 14 amino acids. Germline lookup yields CDR1 WNHNN and CDR2 SYGVQD (reference sequence). DNA of the CDR3: TGCGCCAGCAGCGCGGGACTAGCTCTTGAGGAGCAGTACTTC. Translated: CASSAGLALEEQYF.

Written as DNA, the CDR3 is TGTGCCAGTTGGACAGCTAACTATGGCTACACCTTC. It translates to CASWTANYGYTF. The chain is built from TRBV5-4 and TRBJ1-2; D is perhaps TRBD1 (6 bases). Germline assignment: CDR1 SGHNT and CDR2 YYREEE (reference sequence). The CDR3 is made up of 12 amino acids. With 8 bases removed from V and 0 bases from J, the gap between germline ends came to 8 bases.

The genes are TRBV7-3 and TRBJ2-1; TRBD2 agrees at 10 bases. Per germline, CDR1 SGHTA and CDR2 FQGTGA. This CDR3 region has 15 residues. V lost 5 bases to trimming and J lost 7 bases; unmatched junction nucleotides: 8. CDR3: CASSPSGGGWNEQFF. In DNA, the CDR3 is TGTGCCAGCAGCCCCAGCGGGGGGGGCTGGAATGAGCAGTTCTTC.

The rearrangement uses TRBV6-1 and TRBJ2-7, with D hard to call. The CDR3 is 13 residues long. Germline CDR1 MNHNS, CDR2 SASEGT. The ends were cut back, 7 bases at V and 6 bases at J, with 16 bases in the middle. CDR3 DNA sequence: TGTGCCAGCACCTGGGCCTCAAATCGCGAGCAGTACTTC. Protein product: CASTWASNREQYF.

This chain's CDR3 is CATHQTGDRNEQFF. CDR3 sequence (DNA): TGTGCCACCCACCAGACAGGGGATCGCAATGAGCAGTTCTTC. J is TRBJ2-1 and V is TRBV19, with 8 bases matching TRBD1. Germline CDR1 LNHDA, CDR2 SQIVND (reference sequence). Trimming took 10 bases from V and 6 from J; bases not matched to a gene: 11. The CDR3 consists of 14 residues.

V gene TRBV9 combines with J gene TRBJ2-3; D possibly corresponds to TRBD2 (5 bases). The ends were cut back, 0 bases at V and 0 bases at J, with 11 bases in the middle. The CDR3 is made up of 16 amino acids. Per the germline V gene, CDR1 is SGDLS and CDR2 is YYNGEE. The CDR3 reads CASSVEGSSSTDTQYF. The CDR3 region has the DNA TGTGCCAGCAGCGTAGAAGGGAGCTCTAGCACAGATACGCAGTATTTT.

This rearrangement joins TRBV25-1 to TRBJ2-1; no clear D gene. Germline assignment: CDR1 MGHDK and CDR2 SYGVNS. V was shortened by 5 bases and J by 0 bases, with 11 bases between the two germline ends. This CDR3 comprises 15 residues. The CDR3 nucleotides are TGTGCCAGCAGTCCCCGGGTCCGCTCCTACAATGAGCAGTTCTTC. Its protein product is CASSPRVRSYNEQFF.

The table lists this clone with a count of one. The rearrangement joins TRBV7-9 to TRBJ2-1; 8 bases fit TRBD2. The CDR3 loop spans 16 amino acids. Germline CDR1 and CDR2: SEHNR and FQNEAQ (reference sequence). The V segment lost 2 bases and the J segment 7 bases; nucleotides outside the gene matches: 10. The CDR3 nucleotides are TGTGCCAGCAGCTTACCCAGCGGGGGTAGGGGGAATGAGCAGTTCTTC. Translation gives CASSLPSGGRGNEQFF. Complete variable domain (other parts from reference TRBV7-9 and TRBJ2-1): DTGVSQNPRHKITKRGQNVTFRCDPISEHNRLYWYRQTLGQGPEFLTYFQNEAQLEKSRLLSDRFSAERPKGSFSTLEIQRTEQGDSAMYLCASSLPSGGRGNEQFFGPGTRLTVL.